What follows are 16 T cell receptor beta chains derived from one specimen sequenced in a study of T cells in Graves' hyperthyroidism and ophthalmopathy. Amplification of TCR beta CDR3 regions was performed using RNA transcripts as template. Carried out on the TCR CDR3, a first-round RT-PCR used the HTBI primer set. Using its own MiXCR run on the multiplex PCR reads, TCRdb lists one record per CDR3 protein. This sample carries 300,000 to 400,000 distinct CDR3 sequences, approximately 17% of them seen once, and the ten largest clones take 40%. Sequencing was performed on blood. All receptors derive from a man between 18 and 35 years old with Graves' ophthalmopathy.

CDR3: CASSVNNGLPVNEKLFF. In nucleotides, the CDR3 is TGTGCCAGCAGCGTCAACAACGGGCTCCCGGTTAATGAAAAACTGTTTTTT. The rearrangement uses TRBV7-6 and TRBJ1-4; D is ambiguous. The V and J ends lost 5 bases and 4 bases respectively, with 20 bases between them. Germline CDR1 reads SGHVS; CDR2 reads FNYEAQ. CDR3 length: 17 amino acids.

Concerning this clonotype itself: This may arise from a read error, as a much more abundant clone is one base away. The DNA for the CDR3 is TGTGCCAGCGGCCCGGGACTTTCGCCTGAGCAGTTCTTC. Translating gives CASGPGLSPEQFF. The V call is TRBV7-9, the J call TRBJ2-1, with TRBD2 as a possible D gene (6 bases). The CDR3 loop spans 13 amino acids. The germline gives CDR1 SEHNR, CDR2 FQNEAQ (reference sequence). The V end lost 8 bases, the J end lost 9 bases, and 17 bases lay between the germline ends.

V and J are TRBV2 and TRBJ2-7; TRBD1 agrees at 12 bases. This CDR3 region has 15 residues. Germline V gene lookup returns CDR1 SNHLY and CDR2 FYNNEI. Trimming removed 6 bases from V and 6 bases from J; junction bases left unmatched: 9. The CDR3 DNA reads as TGTGCCAGCAGCGCCCACCGGGACAGGGGGCGCGAGCAGTACTTC. It encodes CASSAHRDRGREQYF.

The chain joins TRBV5-1 to TRBJ1-1; D remains unclear. The CDR3 runs 13 residues. The ends were cut back, 4 bases at V and 5 bases at J, with 12 bases in the middle. The germline gives CDR1 SGHRS, CDR2 YFSETQ. The chain's CDR3 is CASSPPRRTEAFF. The CDR3 DNA reads as TGCGCCAGCAGCCCACCTAGGCGGACTGAAGCTTTCTTT.

The chain combines TRBV20-1 with TRBJ2-1, with 10 bases matching TRBD2. The junction had 2 bases not matched to a gene; V was cut back by 1 base and J by 11 bases. The V gene's germline CDR1 is DFQATT and CDR2 SNEGSKA (reference sequence). The CDR3 is 12 residues long. This CDR3 reads CSARAAGGQQFF. The CDR3 region has the DNA TGCAGTGCTAGAGCAGCGGGGGGGCAGCAGTTCTTC.

In this sample, this clonotype turned up many times. The chain couples TRBV6-2 or TRBV6-3 to TRBJ1-1, with TRBD1 as a possible D gene (6 bases). The CDR3 has 16 residues. V gave up 5 bases and J gave up 0 bases, with 16 bases separating them. Germline V gives CDR1 MNHEY, CDR2 SVGEGT. CDR3 sequence reads: CASSLTGSGLNTEAFF. The CDR3 nucleotides are TGTGCCAGCAGTCTGACAGGCAGTGGTTTGAACACTGAAGCTTTCTTT.

This clonotype was seen ten or more times. The chain links TRBV3-1 to TRBJ2-7, with TRBD1 as a possible D gene (5 bases). Deletions cut 3 bases from V and 1 base from J, with 7 bases between. The germline CDR1 and CDR2 sequences are LGHDT and YNNKEL (reference sequence). CDR3 size: 13 residues. Here the CDR3 reads CASSHDRSYEQYF. In DNA, the CDR3 is TGTGCCAGCAGCCACGACAGATCCTACGAGCAGTACTTC.

The table lists this clonotype with many counts. J is TRBJ1-2 and V is TRBV6-6, with a possible D match to TRBD1 (5 bases). This CDR3 is 20 amino acids long. Germline V CDR1 and CDR2: MNHNY, SVGAGI (reference sequence). V was pared by 3 bases and J by 3 bases, with 29 bases between. DNA for the CDR3: TGTGCCAGCAGTTATGCCTACCCTAAGGGAGTGGGGCCGACTCACTATGGCTACACCTTC. Amino acids: CASSYAYPKGVGPTHYGYTF.

The rearrangement joins TRBV29-1 to TRBJ2-7; D perhaps matches TRBD2 (6 bases). CDR3 length equals 15 residues. V lost 5 bases to trimming and J lost 4 bases, with 21 bases between them. CDR1 is SQVTM, CDR2 ANQGSEA, per germline. The CDR3 nucleotides read TGCAGCGTTTCTCCTTCCGGGACTGGCGGATACGAGCAGTACTTC. It specifies CSVSPSGTGGYEQYF.

V gene TRBV20-1 combines with J gene TRBJ1-6, with 7 bases matching TRBD1. Germline CDR1 and CDR2: DFQATT and SNEGSKA (reference sequence). Unmatched junction bases numbered 5, after V lost 6 bases and J lost 6 bases. The CDR3 sequence is 13 residues long. CDR3 sequence: CSANTGVNSPLHF. In DNA form, the CDR3 reads TGCAGTGCCAATACAGGGGTTAATTCACCCCTCCACTTT.

This clonotype was detected many times. The rearrangement links TRBV7-9 to TRBJ2-7, with D possibly matching TRBD2 (7 bases). The CDR3 loop spans 13 amino acids. V was pared by 5 bases and J by 3 bases, with 11 bases between. The germline V gene encodes CDR1 SEHNR and CDR2 FQNEAQ (reference sequence). The chain's CDR3 is CASSGGAIYEQYF. The CDR3 nucleotides are TGTGCCAGCAGCGGGGGGGCCATCTACGAGCAGTACTTC. Full variable domain (remainder filled in from reference TRBV7-9 and TRBJ2-7): DTGVSQNPRHKITKRGQNVTFRCDPISEHNRLYWYRQTLGQGPEFLTYFQNEAQLEKSRLLSDRFSAERPKGSFSTLEIQRTEQGDSAMYLCASSGGAIYEQYFGPGTRLTVT.

This clonotype has a count of ten or more. The CDR3 nucleotides read TGTGCCAGCAGCCAAGATGTGACTTTAAGCAATCAGCCCCAGCATTTT. This sequence encodes CASSQDVTLSNQPQHF. The chain joins TRBV3-1 to TRBJ1-5; D gene ambiguous. CDR1 and CDR2 (germline): LGHDT, YNNKEL (reference sequence). V was clipped by 0 bases and J by 1 base, with 10 bases between them. This CDR3 region has 16 residues.

This clonotype was seen many times. The chain is built from TRBV7-9 and TRBJ2-3; weak D call: TRBD1 (6 bases). Germline CDR1 and CDR2: SEHNR and FQNEAQ (reference sequence). CDR3 size: 15 residues. Trimming cost V 3 bases and J 2 bases, with 12 bases left between them. DNA for the CDR3: TGTGCCAGCAGCTTTAGGGACATACTCACAGATACGCAGTATTTT. This gives the protein CASSFRDILTDTQYF.

This clonotype was recorded many times. This chain uses TRBV12-3 or TRBV12-4 with TRBJ1-5; unclear D gene. CDR3 length equals 13 residues. Trimming removed 6 bases at V and 5 bases at J, with 11 bases between. The CDR3 loop is CASREGRYQPQHF. The DNA for the CDR3 is TGTGCCAGCAGGGAAGGTCGTTATCAGCCCCAGCATTTT.

This clonotype was seen more than once but under ten times. V and J are TRBV5-6 and TRBJ1-1, with no clear D. The CDR3 extends over 14 amino acids. Germline V gives CDR1 SGHDT, CDR2 YYEEEE. The V and J ends lost 7 bases and 8 bases respectively, with 21 bases between them. The CDR3 is CASGLIGPSGEAFF. The CDR3 DNA reads TGTGCCAGCGGTCTGATCGGCCCTAGTGGGGAAGCTTTCTTT.

This clonotype was detected ten times or more. This chain links TRBV5-5 with TRBJ2-7; 7 nucleotides align to TRBD1. This CDR3 spans 14 amino acids. J lost 6 bases, V lost 2 bases, and 8 bases had no gene match. In germline, CDR1 is SGHKS, CDR2 YYEKEE (reference sequence). The CDR3 sequence: CASSLGGASGEQYF. Written as DNA, the CDR3 is TGTGCCAGCAGCTTAGGGGGCGCCAGCGGCGAGCAGTACTTC.